Listed here is a single T cell receptor (beta chain). As yet, its antigen is unknown. The germline V gene encodes CDR1 SGHDN and CDR2 FVKESK. V gave up 4 bases and J gave up 3 bases; unmatched junction bases: 7. This CDR3 comprises 15 residues. This entry comes from a study of T cell responses to AZD1222 COVID-19 vaccine. The study's findings and limits: Spike-wide coverage was observed for vaccine-associated CD4 TCRs, with dominant responses at 160-218 and 743-854. Rises in breadth and depth of Spike-specific TCRs came after two AZD1222 doses.

Libraries were prepared by immunoSEQ multiplex PCR; TCRdb keeps only in-frame clonotypes and omits some of them. The sample has 170,000 or so clones, 90% seen once. The origin of this receptor is an adult in good health. The sequences come from peripheral blood, collected on day 0 of AZD1222 vaccination. The rearrangement joins TRBV14 to TRBJ2-3; 7 nucleotides align to TRBD1. This chain's CDR3 is CASSRRGRGTDTQYF. The CDR3 nucleotides are TGTGCCAGCAGCCGAAGGGGCAGGGGGACAGATACGCAGTATTTT.